This is a list of T cell receptor beta chains from one sample in a study of T cells in localized non-small cell lung cancer. TCRdb keeps only in-frame clones here, not all; method: immunoSEQ multiplex PCR. The sample lists 2,000 to 2,500 clones, around 40% occurring once. The input for sequencing was lung tumor tissue, taken before any cancer treatment. These receptors all come from a man between 40 and 69 years old with stage I lung adenocarcinoma. Both conserved end residues are part of each CDR3. Fields, in order: clone size, D gene, V gene, J gene, CDR3 protein, CDR3 DNA. A D gene is named only where the DNA matches it firmly. A clone size is listed for some rows: how often the clone was seen (once, few, many), or a class if it is expanded.

abundance: -; d_gene: TRBD2; v_gene: TRBV11-3; j_gene: TRBJ2-3; CDR3aa: CASSLGGGAGLLTDTQYF; CDR3nt: TGTGCCAGCAGCTTAGGGGGAGGAGCGGGGCTTCTCACAGATACGCAGTATTTT
abundance: -; d_gene: -; v_gene: TRBV9; j_gene: TRBJ2-2; CDR3aa: CASSVGAAGNTGELFF; CDR3nt: TGTGCCAGCAGCGTAGGTGCAGCGGGGAACACCGGGGAGCTGTTTTTT
abundance: -; d_gene: TRBD1; v_gene: TRBV18; j_gene: TRBJ1-2; CDR3aa: CASSPVDRTNYGYTF; CDR3nt: TGTGCCAGCTCACCAGTGGACAGGACAAACTATGGCTACACCTTC
abundance: -; d_gene: -; v_gene: TRBV29-1; j_gene: TRBJ2-3; CDR3aa: CSVAQGSTDTQYF; CDR3nt: TGCAGCGTTGCTCAGGGGAGCACAGATACGCAGTATTTT
abundance: -; d_gene: -; v_gene: TRBV29-1; j_gene: TRBJ1-2; CDR3aa: CSVEKGTYGYTF; CDR3nt: TGCAGCGTTGAAAAAGGGACCTATGGCTACACCTTC
abundance: -; d_gene: -; v_gene: TRBV18; j_gene: TRBJ2-6; CDR3aa: CASATTGGANVLTF; CDR3nt: TGTGCCAGCGCGACAACAGGCGGGGCCAACGTCCTGACTTTC
abundance: -; d_gene: -; v_gene: TRBV28; j_gene: TRBJ1-2; CDR3aa: CASRKETGRSNYGYTF; CDR3nt: TGTGCCAGCAGGAAAGAAACAGGGAGATCTAACTATGGCTACACCTTC
abundance: -; d_gene: -; v_gene: TRBV19; j_gene: TRBJ2-1; CDR3aa: CASSPRQTNEQFF; CDR3nt: TGTGCCAGTAGTCCACGACAGACCAATGAGCAGTTCTTC
abundance: -; d_gene: -; v_gene: TRBV9; j_gene: TRBJ2-7; CDR3aa: CASSSGAQYEQYF; CDR3nt: TGTGCCAGCAGCTCGGGGGCCCAATACGAGCAGTACTTC
abundance: few; d_gene: TRBD2; v_gene: TRBV18; j_gene: TRBJ2-1; CDR3aa: CASSPPWAGDRYNEQFF; CDR3nt: TGTGCCAGCTCACCCCCATGGGCGGGAGATAGGTACAATGAGCAGTTCTTC
abundance: -; d_gene: TRBD1; v_gene: TRBV30; j_gene: TRBJ1-1; CDR3aa: CAWSVLGQVGTEAFF; CDR3nt: TGTGCCTGGAGTGTACTAGGACAGGTGGGCACTGAAGCTTTCTTT
abundance: -; d_gene: -; v_gene: TRBV1; j_gene: TRBJ2-1; CDR3aa: CASSQGGGGATGNEQFF; CDR3nt: TGCGCCAGCAGCCAAGGTGGCGGGGGGGCCACCGGGAATGAGCAGTTCTTC
abundance: -; d_gene: -; v_gene: TRBV29-1; j_gene: TRBJ2-5; CDR3aa: CSVERPSQETQYF; CDR3nt: TGCAGCGTTGAAAGGCCTTCCCAAGAGACCCAGTACTTC
abundance: -; d_gene: -; v_gene: TRBV28; j_gene: TRBJ1-2; CDR3aa: CASSSAGSSGDYGYTF; CDR3nt: TGTGCCAGCAGTTCAGCCGGGTCTTCGGGGGACTATGGCTACACCTTC
abundance: few; d_gene: TRBD2; v_gene: TRBV6-8; j_gene: TRBJ2-1; CDR3aa: CASRPHAGVVEQFF; CDR3nt: TGTGCCAGCAGACCCCACGCGGGAGTGGTTGAGCAGTTCTTC
abundance: few; d_gene: -; v_gene: TRBV9; j_gene: TRBJ2-1; CDR3aa: CASSAHTNSYNEQFF; CDR3nt: TGTGCCAGCAGCGCACATACAAACTCCTACAATGAGCAGTTCTTC
abundance: -; d_gene: -; v_gene: TRBV30; j_gene: TRBJ2-3; CDR3aa: CAWTLQAGVGRPDTQYF; CDR3nt: TGTGCCTGGACTCTCCAGGCCGGGGTCGGGCGCCCAGATACGCAGTATTTT
abundance: -; d_gene: -; v_gene: TRBV2; j_gene: TRBJ1-1; CDR3aa: CASSGIYGNTEAFF; CDR3nt: TGTGCCAGCAGTGGTATTTACGGGAACACTGAAGCTTTCTTT
abundance: -; d_gene: TRBD1; v_gene: TRBV4-1; j_gene: TRBJ2-1; CDR3aa: CASSLLLTGAYNEQFF; CDR3nt: TGCGCCAGCAGTTTACTCTTGACAGGGGCCTACAATGAGCAGTTCTTC
abundance: once; d_gene: -; v_gene: TRBV23-1; j_gene: TRBJ2-6; CDR3aa: CASSQKIRPGANVLTF; CDR3nt: TGCGCCAGCAGTCAAAAAATTAGACCTGGGGCCAACGTCCTGACTTTC
abundance: few; d_gene: -; v_gene: TRBV4-1; j_gene: TRBJ2-7; CDR3aa: CASSTLQRPSYEQYF; CDR3nt: TGCGCCAGCAGCACCCTACAGAGACCCTCCTACGAGCAGTACTTC
abundance: few; d_gene: -; v_gene: TRBV11-3; j_gene: TRBJ2-2; CDR3aa: CASSLLGQPLTGELFF; CDR3nt: TGTGCCAGCAGCTTACTTGGACAGCCCCTCACCGGGGAGCTGTTTTTT
abundance: -; d_gene: -; v_gene: TRBV12-5; j_gene: TRBJ2-5; CDR3aa: CASGLGQPQETQYF; CDR3nt: TGTGCTAGTGGTTTGGGACAGCCGCAAGAGACCCAGTACTTC
abundance: -; d_gene: TRBD2; v_gene: TRBV28; j_gene: TRBJ2-7; CDR3aa: CASSLLADPFDSGGDTSNEQYF; CDR3nt: TGTGCCAGCAGTTTATTGGCAGACCCATTTGATAGCGGGGGGGACACTTCGAACGAGCAGTACTTC
abundance: -; d_gene: -; v_gene: TRBV6-8; j_gene: TRBJ2-7; CDR3aa: CASTNGGYTYEQYF; CDR3nt: TGTGCCAGCACCAACGGCGGCTATACCTACGAGCAGTACTTC
abundance: medium-sized; d_gene: TRBD1; v_gene: TRBV11-3; j_gene: TRBJ1-6; CDR3aa: CASSLAAGGYGSPLHF; CDR3nt: TGTGCCAGCAGCTTGGCGGCAGGGGGTTACGGATCACCCCTCCACTTT
abundance: few; d_gene: TRBD1; v_gene: TRBV11-3; j_gene: TRBJ2-5; CDR3aa: CASSLVGTGDQETQYF; CDR3nt: TGTGCCAGCAGCTTGGTCGGGACAGGCGACCAAGAGACCCAGTACTTC
abundance: few; d_gene: -; v_gene: TRBV10-3; j_gene: TRBJ2-3; CDR3aa: CAISESLEPEQYF; CDR3nt: TGTGCCATCAGTGAGTCGTTAGAACCTGAGCAGTATTTT
abundance: -; d_gene: -; v_gene: TRBV14; j_gene: TRBJ2-2; CDR3aa: CASSQERALATGELFF; CDR3nt: TGTGCCAGCAGCCAAGAACGGGCCTTGGCCACCGGGGAGTTGTTTTTT
abundance: -; d_gene: -; v_gene: TRBV25-1; j_gene: TRBJ1-2; CDR3aa: CASSAMFGSGPNYGYTF; CDR3nt: TGTGCCAGCAGTGCCATGTTCGGCTCGGGGCCTAACTATGGCTACACCTTC
abundance: -; d_gene: -; v_gene: TRBV9; j_gene: TRBJ2-2; CDR3aa: CASSVVSDPGELFF; CDR3nt: TGTGCCAGCAGCGTAGTTTCAGATCCCGGGGAGCTGTTTTTT
abundance: -; d_gene: TRBD1; v_gene: TRBV30; j_gene: TRBJ1-1; CDR3aa: CAWRRGRDTEAFF; CDR3nt: TGTGCCTGGAGGAGGGGGCGGGACACTGAAGCTTTCTTT
abundance: -; d_gene: TRBD1; v_gene: TRBV28; j_gene: TRBJ2-7; CDR3aa: CASRDGRDRVILKQYF; CDR3nt: TGTGCCAGCAGGGACGGCCGGGACAGGGTAATATTAAAGCAGTACTTC
abundance: -; d_gene: -; v_gene: TRBV6-8; j_gene: TRBJ2-3; CDR3aa: CASSYGSSSWGSTQYF; CDR3nt: TGTGCCAGCAGTTACGGGTCTAGCTCCTGGGGGAGTACGCAGTATTTT
abundance: -; d_gene: TRBD1; v_gene: TRBV29-1; j_gene: TRBJ2-5; CDR3aa: CSVASGTGVGETQYF; CDR3nt: TGCAGCGTCGCAAGCGGGACAGGGGTTGGAGAGACCCAGTACTTC
abundance: few; d_gene: -; v_gene: TRBV19; j_gene: TRBJ1-3; CDR3aa: CASSIPRTGGNTIYF; CDR3nt: TGTGCCAGTAGTATACCACGGACCGGCGGGAACACCATATATTTT
abundance: large; d_gene: -; v_gene: TRBV11-3; j_gene: TRBJ1-3; CDR3aa: CASSLDSTGNTIYF; CDR3nt: TGTGCCAGCAGCTTAGACTCCACTGGAAACACCATATATTTT
abundance: few; d_gene: TRBD1; v_gene: TRBV28; j_gene: TRBJ1-4; CDR3aa: CASSFAGWGTGRTTNEKLFF; CDR3nt: TGTGCCAGCAGTTTTGCGGGATGGGGGACAGGGCGCACAACTAATGAAAAACTGTTTTTT
abundance: -; d_gene: TRBD1; v_gene: TRBV15; j_gene: TRBJ1-1; CDR3aa: CATSRGYPGQSMNTEAFF; CDR3nt: TGTGCCACCAGCAGAGGGTATCCGGGACAGAGCATGAACACTGAAGCTTTCTTT
abundance: once; d_gene: -; v_gene: TRBV12-5; j_gene: TRBJ1-1; CDR3aa: CASARGLNTETFF; CDR3nt: TGTGCTAGTGCCCGAGGGTTGAACACTGAAACTTTCTTT